The 11 T cell receptor beta chains below were found in one sample sequenced in a study of T cells in Graves' hyperthyroidism and ophthalmopathy. Amplification targeted TCR beta CDR3 regions from RNA transcripts. HTBI primers were the set used in a first-round RT-PCR of the TCR CDR3. MiXCR, run by TCRdb on the multiplex PCR reads, gives a single entry per CDR3 protein. The sample has 500,000 to 600,000 distinct CDR3 sequences, less than 20% seen once. The sample comprised blood. These receptors originate from a man aged 35-49 years with Graves' ophthalmopathy.

The sample holds a few counts of this clonotype. The chain links TRBV5-1 to TRBJ1-1; D is undetermined. The length of the CDR3 is 14 residues. From germline, CDR1 is SGHRS and CDR2 YFSETQ. The germline V and J ends were trimmed by 3 bases and 4 bases, with 13 bases remaining between them. CDR3 protein: CASSSGGRGTEAFF. The CDR3 bases are TGCGCCAGCAGCTCGGGAGGCCGGGGCACTGAAGCTTTCTTT.

This clonotype showed up many times. The chain couples TRBV11-2 to TRBJ2-5; TRBD1 agrees at 12 bases. Looked up from germline, CDR1 is SGHAT and CDR2 is FQNNGV. The CDR3 has 16 residues. V shed 5 bases, J shed 2 bases, and the junction held 6 bases outside the gene matches. The DNA of the CDR3 is TGTGCCAGCAGCCCCGGGACAGGGGGCCAACAAGAGACCCAGTACTTC. It encodes CASSPGTGGQQETQYF. Together with reference TRBV11-2 and TRBJ2-5, the CDR3 gives the full variable domain: EAGVAQSPRYKIIEKRQSVAFWCNPISGHATLYWYQQILGQGPKLLIQFQNNGVVDDSQLPKDRFSAERLKGVDSTLKIQPAKLEDSAVYLCASSPGTGGQQETQYFGPGTRLLVL.

There are many counts of this clonotype. The chain recombines TRBV18 with TRBJ1-1; TRBD1 agrees at 7 bases. This CDR3 is 15 amino acids long. Trimming cost V 6 bases and J 0 bases; bases outside gene matches: 7. The germline V gene has CDR1 KGHSH and CDR2 LQKENI. This CDR3 is CASSPGTVMNTEAFF. CDR3 nucleotides: TGTGCCAGCTCGCCCGGGACAGTCATGAACACTGAAGCTTTCTTT.

This chain links TRBV15 with TRBJ2-3; unclear D gene. The germline V and J ends were trimmed by 6 bases and 1 base, with 17 bases remaining between them. From germline, CDR1 is LNHNV and CDR2 YYDKDF (reference sequence). CDR3 length equals 16 residues. CDR3 nucleotides: TGTGCCACCAGTAGGTTAGGGCATGGGGGCACAGATACGCAGTATTTT. It translates to CATSRLGHGGTDTQYF. Full variable domain (rest looked up from reference TRBV15 and TRBJ2-3): DAMVIQNPRYQVTQFGKPVTLSCSQTLNHNVMYWYQQKSSQAPKLLFHYYDKDFNNEADTPDNFQSRRPNTSFCFLDIRSPGLGDTAMYLCATSRLGHGGTDTQYFGPGTRLTVL.

This clonotype was counted only a few times. The V and J genes are TRBV3-1 and TRBJ2-4; D gene unclear. V lost 5 bases, J lost 0 bases, and 11 bases lay in between. This CDR3 has 15 amino acids. Germline-derived CDR1 and CDR2 are LGHDT and YNNKEL (reference sequence). CDR3 in DNA: TGTGCCAGCAGCGCCCCGACCTTAGCCAAAAACATTCAGTACTTC. This encodes CASSAPTLAKNIQYF.

This sequence joins TRBV10-3 and TRBJ2-7; the match to TRBD2 covers 8 bases. V gave up 10 bases and J gave up 3 bases; unmatched junction bases: 5. The germline V gene encodes CDR1 ENHRY and CDR2 SYGVKD. The length of the CDR3 is 12 residues. CDR3 protein: CATGLEGYEQYF. The DNA for the CDR3 is TGTGCCACGGGACTAGAGGGCTACGAGCAGTACTTC.

The chain combines TRBV5-1 with TRBJ1-1; D unresolved. The ends were cut back, 0 bases at V and 3 bases at J, with 9 bases in the middle. CDR1 is SGHRS and CDR2 is YFSETQ in the germline V gene. The CDR3 extends over 14 amino acids. CDR3 DNA: TGCGCCAGCAGCTTGGCCATAGTAGACACTGAAGCTTTCTTT. Translated: CASSLAIVDTEAFF.

In its sample, this clonotype was seen many times. This sequence joins TRBV30 and TRBJ2-5; the D gene is possibly TRBD2 (6 bases). Germline V gene sequence: CDR1 GTSNPN, CDR2 SVGIG (reference sequence). V shed 4 bases and J shed 7 bases, with 16 bases lying between them. The CDR3 length is 13 residues. CDR3 sequence reads: CAWNRRGQGTQYF. The CDR3 bases are TGTGCCTGGAATCGGCGGGGCCAGGGGACCCAGTACTTC.

The CDR3 sequence: CSATDRGSIYGYTF. CDR3 nucleotides: TGCAGTGCTACGGACAGGGGGAGTATCTATGGCTACACCTTC. The chain employs TRBV20-1 and TRBJ1-2; 10 bases map to TRBD1. The CDR3 consists of 14 residues. Germline V gene sequence: CDR1 DFQATT, CDR2 SNEGSKA (reference sequence). The V segment lost 4 bases and the J segment 4 bases; nucleotides outside the gene matches: 6.

This clonotype was found a few times. The chain uses TRBV6-1 and TRBJ2-1; 8 bases map to TRBD2. With 6 bases clipped from V and 1 base from J, the junction kept 11 bases outside the gene matches. The CDR3 extends over 17 amino acids. Germline V gene data show CDR1 as MNHNS and CDR2 as SASEGT. The CDR3 DNA is TGTGCCAGCAGCACCGGAACCGCGGGGGGATCCTACAATGAGCAGTTCTTC. It specifies CASSTGTAGGSYNEQFF.

The J gene is TRBJ2-3, the V gene TRBV10-3; no definite D call. Germline lookup yields CDR1 ENHRY and CDR2 SYGVKD. The CDR3 has 19 residues. V gave up 6 bases and J gave up 4 bases, with 29 bases separating them. CDR3 nucleotide sequence: TGTGCCATCAGGGCTATACAGATCCCCTCACAGTACGGCTCAGATACGCAGTATTTT. As protein: CAIRAIQIPSQYGSDTQYF.